The 26 T cell receptor beta chains listed next were all sequenced from one sample in a study of blood T cell repertoires in COVID-19. Clones were sequenced by immunoSEQ multiplex PCR, and TCRdb holds only the in-frame ones, with some missing. The sample holds over 60,000 clones, 84% seen once. The sample taken for sequencing was peripheral blood. These receptor sequences come from a human donor in a cohort sampled during active COVID-19.

The chain uses TRBV19 and TRBJ2-7, with 7 nucleotides matching TRBD2. In germline, CDR1 is LNHDA, CDR2 SQIVND (reference sequence). V shed 5 bases, J shed 2 bases, and the junction held 3 bases outside the gene matches. The CDR3 covers 13 residues. The CDR3 protein is CASSVTSAYEQYF. The CDR3 DNA reads as TGTGCCAGTAGTGTTACTAGCGCCTACGAGCAGTACTTC.

V is TRBV11-2 and J is TRBJ1-2, with D possibly matching TRBD1 (6 bases). V gave up 1 base and J gave up 8 bases, with 23 bases separating them. The CDR3 has 17 residues. CDR1 is SGHAT and CDR2 is FQNNGV in the germline V gene. CDR3 protein: CASSLGPGAPRVEGYTF. The DNA of the CDR3 is TGTGCCAGCAGCTTAGGTCCAGGGGCGCCCCGTGTAGAAGGCTACACCTTC.

This rearrangement joins TRBV7-9 to TRBJ1-2; 9 bases are shared with TRBD1. The ends lost 5 bases at V and 5 bases at J; junction bases unmatched: 6. Per germline, CDR1 SEHNR and CDR2 FQNEAQ (reference sequence). The CDR3 totals 14 residues. The CDR3 loop reads CASSPRDRVYGYTF. The CDR3 region has the DNA TGTGCCAGCAGCCCCAGGGACAGGGTATATGGCTACACCTTC.

The rearrangement joins TRBV12-2 to TRBJ2-1; the table names TRBD2, a call not compared with the DNA. TRBV12-2 is labeled a pseudogene. The CDR3 is made up of 15 amino acids. The CDR3 DNA follows: TGTGCAAGTCGCCCCCGGGGGGAGCTTTACAATGAGCAGTTCTTC. Translated: CASRPRGELYNEQFF.

The chain couples TRBV5-1 to TRBJ2-1, with 7 bases identical to TRBD1. Losses at the gene ends were 5 bases for V and 3 bases for J; bases not matched to a gene: 5. The CDR3 extends over 14 amino acids. Germline V gene data show CDR1 as SGHRS and CDR2 as YFSETQ. In nucleotides, the CDR3 is TGCGCCAGCAGGGTTGGGGACAGCTACAATGAGCAGTTCTTC. Its protein product is CASRVGDSYNEQFF.

This chain links TRBV29-1 with TRBJ2-1, with 9 positions matching TRBD2. The CDR3 length is 15 residues. The germline CDR1 and CDR2 sequences are SQVTM and ANQGSEA. Trimming removed 2 bases from V and 6 bases from J; junction bases left unmatched: 8. The CDR3 is CSVERLAGYGNEQFF. DNA of the CDR3: TGCAGCGTTGAAAGGCTAGCGGGATATGGCAATGAGCAGTTCTTC.

In this sample, this clone turned up a few times. The chain uses TRBV11-2 and TRBJ1-6; TRBD1 is a possible D gene (6 bases). Looked up from germline, CDR1 is SGHAT and CDR2 is FQNNGV. The CDR3 has 15 residues. V was trimmed by 1 base and J by 7 bases, leaving 11 bases between them. CDR3 amino acids: CASSLAPDRNSPLHF. The DNA of the CDR3 is TGTGCCAGCAGCTTAGCCCCAGACAGGAATTCACCCCTCCACTTT.

The V and J genes are TRBV5-1 and TRBJ2-7; D may be TRBD2 (7 bases). V was pared by 0 bases and J by 5 bases, with 15 bases between. The CDR3 extends over 15 amino acids. Germline loops: CDR1 SGHRS, CDR2 YFSETQ. CDR3 DNA: TGCGCCAGCAGCTTGGGAGGGGGGGCGACCCACGAGCAGTACTTC. Translated: CASSLGGGATHEQYF.

This clone was counted only a few times. The V gene is TRBV6-5, the J gene TRBJ1-1; D call uncertain. Germline V lookup: CDR1 MNHEY, CDR2 SVGAGI. V lost 5 bases, J lost 3 bases, and 4 bases lay in between. The CDR3 length is 11 residues. The CDR3 spells CASSRDTEAFF. As DNA, the CDR3 is TGTGCCAGCAGTCGCGACACTGAAGCTTTCTTT.

The V call is TRBV5-6, the J call TRBJ2-7; a possible D gene is TRBD1 (5 bases). The length of the CDR3 is 14 residues. Per the germline V gene, CDR1 is SGHDT and CDR2 is YYEEEE. Trimming took off 4 bases at V and 3 bases at J, with 14 bases between the two ends. CDR3 in amino acids: CASSLDSSNYEQYF. For the CDR3, the DNA is TGTGCCAGCAGCCTTGACAGTTCTAACTACGAGCAGTACTTC.

V usage is TRBV28 and J usage is TRBJ1-6; 7 bases align to TRBD1. The V gene's germline CDR1 is MDHEN and CDR2 SYDVKM. After removal of 6 bases from V and 6 bases from J, the junction contained 5 bases not matched to a gene. The CDR3 covers 14 residues. Here the CDR3 reads CASRPGTVNSPLHF. In nucleotides, the CDR3 is TGTGCCAGCAGACCCGGGACAGTTAATTCACCCCTCCACTTT.

This clone came up a few times. V usage is TRBV7-3 and J usage is TRBJ2-1; D might be TRBD2 (5 bases). The V end was cut by 5 bases, the J end by 0 bases, with 8 bases between. Germline assignment: CDR1 SGHTA and CDR2 FQGTGA. The CDR3 spans 14 residues. CDR3 loop: CASSPDSSYNEQFF. The CDR3 nucleotides are TGTGCCAGCAGCCCGGACTCCTCCTACAATGAGCAGTTCTTC.

V is TRBV12-3 or TRBV12-4 and J is TRBJ1-2, with 8 bases that match TRBD1. CDR3 size: 13 residues. The V gene end was trimmed by 5 bases and the J gene end by 4 bases; junction bases not matched to a gene: 3. For the CDR3, the DNA is TGTGCCAGCAGTGTAGGACAGGGCTATGGCTACACCTTC. Its protein is CASSVGQGYGYTF.

The chain recombines TRBV7-9 with TRBJ1-2, with unresolved D. Trimming left V 5 bases short and J 4 bases short, with 8 bases between. Germline CDR1 SEHNR, CDR2 FQNEAQ (reference sequence). CDR3 length equals 12 residues. The CDR3 DNA reads TGTGCCAGCAGCCGAGCGGGCTATGGCTACACCTTC. Encoded protein: CASSRAGYGYTF.

The chain combines TRBV6-5 with TRBJ1-2; D unclear. The V and J ends lost 5 bases and 1 base respectively, with 8 bases between them. This CDR3 contains 13 residues. Germline values: CDR1 MNHEY, CDR2 SVGAGI. CDR3 nucleotide sequence: TGTGCCAGCAGTCCGGGATATAACTATGGCTACACCTTC. Amino acids: CASSPGYNYGYTF.

The V gene is TRBV28, the J gene TRBJ1-4, with 10 bases identical to TRBD1. Looked up from germline, CDR1 is MDHEN and CDR2 is SYDVKM. The length of the CDR3 is 16 residues. J lost 6 bases, V lost 1 base, and 5 bases had no gene match. The CDR3 region has the DNA TGTGCCAGCAGTTTATATGCCGGGACAGGGGATGAAAAACTGTTTTTT. It translates to CASSLYAGTGDEKLFF. The whole variable domain, filled in from reference TRBV28 and TRBJ1-4, reads DVKVTQSSRYLVKRTGEKVFLECVQDMDHENMFWYRQDPGLGLRLIYFSYDVKMKEKGDIPEGYSVSREKKERFSLILESASTNQTSMYLCASSLYAGTGDEKLFFGSGTQLSVL.

The sample holds one count of this clone. The gene calls are TRBV5-1 and TRBJ1-1; no definite D call. CDR3 size: 14 residues. Germline values: CDR1 SGHRS, CDR2 YFSETQ. V was shortened by 2 bases and J by 6 bases, with 14 bases between the two germline ends. This CDR3 reads CASSFGAAEAEAFF. CDR3 coding DNA: TGCGCCAGCAGCTTCGGAGCGGCGGAGGCTGAAGCTTTCTTT.

J is TRBJ2-7 and V is TRBV5-1, with D unclear. V was trimmed by 0 bases and J by 2 bases, leaving 12 bases between them. The length of the CDR3 is 15 residues. Looked up from germline, CDR1 is SGHRS and CDR2 is YFSETQ. The CDR3 loop reads CASSLDPGLTYEQYF. Written as DNA, the CDR3 is TGCGCCAGCAGCTTGGATCCGGGTTTAACCTACGAGCAGTACTTC.

This clone was seen a single time. The chain employs TRBV24-1 and TRBJ2-2; possible D gene TRBD1, 6 bases. CDR1 is KGHDR and CDR2 is SFDVKD in the germline V gene. V shed 11 bases and J shed 0 bases, with 24 bases lying between them. The CDR3 runs 18 residues. The CDR3 DNA is TGTGCCAACCCCCTTGGACAGAATGGCCCCGCGAACACCGGGGAGCTGTTTTTT. Its translation is CANPLGQNGPANTGELFF.

This chain links TRBV5-1 with TRBJ1-2, with 9 nucleotides matching TRBD1. Unmatched junction bases numbered 6, after V lost 4 bases and J lost 8 bases. Germline V gene data show CDR1 as SGHRS and CDR2 as YFSETQ. The CDR3 spans 13 residues. CDR3 DNA: TGCGCCAGCAGCGGTGACAGGGGGAAAGGCTACACCTTC. Translation gives CASSGDRGKGYTF.

The CDR3, as DNA: TGTGCCAGCAGACCGGAAAAGGCGGAGTCCCTCCACTTT. This gives the protein CASRPEKAESLHF. The chain uses TRBV28 and TRBJ1-6, with unresolved D. Trimming pared 6 bases from V and 14 bases from J, leaving 17 bases between. The CDR3 totals 13 residues. Germline V gene sequence: CDR1 MDHEN, CDR2 SYDVKM. Using reference TRBV28 and TRBJ1-6 for the parts outside the CDR3, the full variable domain is DVKVTQSSRYLVKRTGEKVFLECVQDMDHENMFWYRQDPGLGLRLIYFSYDVKMKEKGDIPEGYSVSREKKERFSLILESASTNQTSMYLCASRPEKAESLHFGNGTRLTVT.

The gene calls are TRBV6-1 and TRBJ2-1, with D maybe TRBD2 (6 bases). Germline lookup yields CDR1 MNHNS and CDR2 SASEGT. The CDR3 loop spans 15 amino acids. Trimming shortened V by 2 bases and J by 3 bases, and 11 bases separated the two germline ends. The CDR3 nucleotides read TGTGCCAGCAGTGAAATGGGAGGCGTCTACAATGAGCAGTTCTTC. Its translation is CASSEMGGVYNEQFF.

The J gene is TRBJ2-1, the V gene TRBV5-6; 7 bases map to TRBD1. CDR1 and CDR2 (germline): SGHDT, YYEEEE. CDR3 length equals 17 residues. Trimming removed 0 bases from V and 0 bases from J; junction bases left unmatched: 6. This CDR3 is CASSLETGVGSYNEQFF. For the CDR3, the DNA is TGTGCCAGCAGCTTGGAAACAGGGGTGGGCTCCTACAATGAGCAGTTCTTC.

V usage is TRBV4-1 and J usage is TRBJ1-1; D is undetermined. Per the germline V gene, CDR1 is MGHRA and CDR2 is YSYEKL. The CDR3 contains 15 residues. Trimming stripped 4 bases from V and 7 bases from J, with 19 bases between. The CDR3 sequence is CASSPWAAGSGEAFF. In DNA, the CDR3 is TGCGCCAGCAGCCCCTGGGCAGCGGGGAGTGGTGAAGCTTTCTTT.

V gene TRBV2 combines with J gene TRBJ2-2, with TRBD1 as a possible D gene (5 bases). V was pared by 4 bases and J by 1 base, with 7 bases between. The CDR3 covers 14 residues. Per the germline V gene, CDR1 is SNHLY and CDR2 is FYNNEI. CDR3 in amino acids: CASSGQGNTGELFF. CDR3 DNA sequence: TGTGCCAGCAGTGGGCAGGGGAACACCGGGGAGCTGTTTTTT.

The rearrangement links TRBV4-1 to TRBJ1-4; possible D gene TRBD1, 6 bases. Germline-derived CDR1 and CDR2 are MGHRA and YSYEKL. The CDR3 length is 19 residues. Trimming cost V 0 bases and J 0 bases, with 17 bases left between them. In nucleotides, the CDR3 is TGCGCCAGCAGCCAAGATGGGAACACTGGGACACCAACTAATGAAAAACTGTTTTTT. Translated: CASSQDGNTGTPTNEKLFF.